The text below deals with one TCR beta chain. The antigen is unknown. The record originates from a study of molecular identifiers for immune sequencing clone quantification. Findings of the study overall: Jurkat TCR RNA spiked in from one cell reportedly remained identifiable amid approximately 970,000 naive cells.

Trimming removed 8 bases at V and 4 bases at J, with 12 bases between. The CDR3 is 12 residues long. CDR1 is MDHEN and CDR2 is SYDVKM in the germline V gene. In preparing bulk TCR libraries, previously described methods and listed TCR primers were used. TCRdb ran MiXCR on the PCR reads and lists one entry per CDR3 protein. The sample consists of about half a million distinct CDR3 sequences, around 23% of them appearing once. Naive CD8 libraries used roughly 17,000 to 1,100,000 sorted cells and 10%, 30% or 50% RNA. The CD8+CD4-CCR7+CD45RA+ phenotype defined the sorted naive CD8 T cells. Sample: naive CD8+ T cells from blood, with Jurkat cell RNA spiked in. Described subset: FACS-sorted CD8+CD4-CCR7+CD45RA+ naive T cells. The chain couples TRBV28 to TRBJ2-7, with a possible D match to TRBD1 (5 bases). The receptor comes from a human donor in good health. Some libraries in this study had Jurkat cell RNA spiked in. CDR3 nucleotides: TGTGCCAGCGGTCTAGACAGTTACGAGCAGTACTTC. This gives the protein CASGLDSYEQYF.